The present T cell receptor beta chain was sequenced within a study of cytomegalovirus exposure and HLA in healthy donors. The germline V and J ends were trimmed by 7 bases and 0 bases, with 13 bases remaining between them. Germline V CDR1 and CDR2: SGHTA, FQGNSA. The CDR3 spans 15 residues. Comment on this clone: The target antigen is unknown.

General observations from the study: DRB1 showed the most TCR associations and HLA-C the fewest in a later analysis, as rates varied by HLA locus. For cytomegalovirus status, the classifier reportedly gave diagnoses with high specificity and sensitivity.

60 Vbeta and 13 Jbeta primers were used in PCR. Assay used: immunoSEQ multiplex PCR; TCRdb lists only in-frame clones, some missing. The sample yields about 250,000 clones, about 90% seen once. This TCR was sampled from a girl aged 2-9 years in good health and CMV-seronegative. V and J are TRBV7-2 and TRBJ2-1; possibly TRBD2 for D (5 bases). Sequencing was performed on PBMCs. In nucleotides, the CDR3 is TGTGCCAGCACCGTAGGGCTAGCCTCCTACAATGAGCAGTTCTTC. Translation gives CASTVGLASYNEQFF.